The TCR beta chain under discussion was sequenced for a study of blood T cell repertoires in COVID-19 (TCRdb year 2020). For context, the study as a whole: Samples covering the acute and convalescent phases of COVID-19 were provided by collaborators in the United States, Italy and Spain. The prospective study material was composed of cDNA or gDNA derived from T cells, B-cell-depleted T cells, or PBMCs. The dataset comprised deeply sampled blood TCRbeta repertoires from subjects exposed to, actively infected with, or recovered from COVID-19. The repertoires were released in a freely available public database meant as a resource for research on the immune response to SARS-CoV-2. Samples came from the ongoing ImmuneRACE study (first 160 participants) plus 1,254 subjects from 6 global collaborators. A de-identified subject ID, COVID-19 status, age in years and sex were almost always included in the sample metadata. Where available, HLA class I and class II types were taken from metadata supplied by the sample provider and were not determined by assay-based typing. General study outcomes and caveats: How much clinical and demographic metadata was included differed by source and by participant, and the metadata was provided uncurated.

The immunoSEQ Assay, a bias-controlled multiplex PCR, was used to amplify TCRbeta CDR3 regions from genomic DNA. In the original analysis: Nucleated cell counts per sample were estimated from amplification of reference gene primers within the assay. To quantify the absolute abundance of each unique TCRbeta CDR3 rearrangement, sequence reads were collapsed and filtered. For each sample, productive Simpson clonality was calculated as the square root of Simpson's diversity index across productive rearrangements. Here the immuneACCESS table is served through TCRdb, limited to in-frame sequences with V and J called. Missing clones are a known gap in these copies; in checked studies unresolved V genes cover under half, and the rest lacks a known reason. From that table come the V and J calls and clone size; the DNA was used to work out D and trimming. The table for this sample lists a few hundred thousand clones; about 87% of them were counted only once. The ten largest account for 10% to 13% of the sample.

As regards this clone: No cognate antigen has been identified for it. No base-level quality is on record; no much larger clone is a single base apart.

Participants in the prospective study were aged 18 to 89 years, lived in 20 to 25 United States geographic areas, and enrolled through a virtual design. In the prospective study, participants were assigned to cohorts based on the clinical history participants reported in a screening survey and a study questionnaire. Each participant in the prospective study had whole blood, serum and a nasopharyngeal or oropharyngeal swab collected by mobile phlebotomists. Additional blood draws and questionnaires over an approximately two-month period could optionally be provided by prospective study participants. Before DNA extraction, prospective study blood samples were shipped either frozen or at room temperature. For CDR1 and CDR2, the germline V gene lists SGHTA and FQGNSA. The CDR3 sequence holds 16 residues, the cysteine and phenylalanine included. The retained sequence is limited to the CDR3, 48 bases, with the frame set at the first base. At the junction V is shortened by 4 bases and J by 9 bases; bases outside the gene matches: 14.

Material: PBMCs or T cells enriched from blood (not recorded which). The sequence was collected from a man younger than 35 with acute COVID-19. Recombination linked TRBV7-2 to TRBJ1-4; 7 bases in between match TRBD1. The base sequence is TGTGCCAGCAGCTCCACAGACGACAGGGAGTGGAAAAAACTGTTTTTT. Its coded protein is CASSSTDDREWKKLFF.